A single sample is the source of the 21 T cell receptor beta chains below, sequenced in a study of T-cell reconstitution after alpha-beta-depleted transplantation in children. Unique molecular identifiers were used in preparing the TCRbeta library. One entry per CDR3 protein, called by TCRdb with MiXCR from the PCR reads. This table holds under 140,000 distinct CDR3 sequences, over 9% found once. The sample in question was PBMCs from the stem cell graft donor, obtained from the stem cell graft. These TCRs come from a human donor who donated a stem cell graft to a child with acute lymphoblastic leukemia.

This clonotype appeared many times. V gene TRBV20-1 combines with J gene TRBJ2-1; perhaps TRBD2 as D (6 bases). Between the trimmed V and J ends, which lost 5 bases and 4 bases, there was a span of 15 bases. This CDR3 spans 14 amino acids. CDR1 is DFQATT, CDR2 SNEGSKA, per germline (reference sequence). The CDR3 sequence: CSAPRTNLYNEQFF. The CDR3 DNA follows: TGCAGTGCTCCGCGGACTAACTTATACAATGAGCAGTTCTTC.

This clonotype has a count of ten or more. J is TRBJ2-5 and V is TRBV7-9; either TRBD1 or TRBD2 may fit D (5 bases each). This CDR3 spans 12 amino acids. V was cut by 8 bases and J by 4 bases, with 11 bases left in between. Germline CDR1 is SEHNR and CDR2 is FQNEAQ (reference sequence). The CDR3 DNA follows: TGTGCCAGCGACTCGGGACGAGAGACCCAGTACTTC. Translation gives CASDSGRETQYF.

This clonotype has ten or more counts. The CDR3 DNA is TGTGCCAGCAGTCCTCAGGGCTTTAATTCACCCCTCCACTTT. Translating gives CASSPQGFNSPLHF. The chain uses TRBV12-3 or TRBV12-4 and TRBJ1-6; tentative D call: TRBD1 (5 bases). The length of the CDR3 is 14 residues. The V gene lost 5 bases and the J gene lost 6 bases, with 11 bases spanning the gap.

Many counts were recorded for this clonotype. The chain employs TRBV20-1 and TRBJ2-7; D is undetermined. This CDR3 region has 15 residues. Between the trimmed V and J ends, which lost 0 bases and 0 bases, there was a span of 12 bases. Germline lookup yields CDR1 DFQATT and CDR2 SNEGSKA (reference sequence). The CDR3 sequence: CSARDMTGSSYEQYF. As DNA, the CDR3 is TGCAGTGCTAGAGATATGACGGGTAGCTCCTACGAGCAGTACTTC.

This clonotype came up many times. The CDR3 nucleotides read TGTGCCAGCAGTTCCCCCAGGAACACCGGGGAGCTGTTTTTT. The encoded protein is CASSSPRNTGELFF. V gene TRBV6-5 combines with J gene TRBJ2-2, with no clear D. Germline CDR1 is MNHEY and CDR2 is SVGAGI. The V and J ends lost 4 bases and 1 base respectively, with 7 bases between them. This CDR3 is built from 14 residues.

In its sample, this clonotype was seen many times. The rearrangement uses TRBV5-1 and TRBJ2-1; D possibly corresponds to TRBD2 (5 bases). Per germline, CDR1 SGHRS and CDR2 YFSETQ. The germline V and J ends were trimmed by 3 bases and 0 bases, with 10 bases remaining between them. The CDR3 is 15 residues long. CDR3 sequence reads: CASSSAGLSYNEQFF. CDR3 sequence (DNA): TGCGCCAGCAGCTCGGCGGGCCTCTCCTACAATGAGCAGTTCTTC. Looking up the rest from reference TRBV5-1 and TRBJ2-1 gives the full variable domain: KAGVTQTPRYLIKTRGQQVTLSCSPISGHRSVSWYQQTPGQGLQFLFEYFSETQRNKGNFPGRFSGRQFSNSRSEMNVSTLELGDSALYLCASSSAGLSYNEQFFGPGTRLTVL.

This clonotype was recorded many times. The V call is TRBV7-2, the J call TRBJ1-1; 9 bases match TRBD1. Germline CDR1 and CDR2: SGHTA and FQGNSA. Losses at the gene ends were 3 bases for V and 6 bases for J; bases not matched to a gene: 5. This CDR3 region has 14 residues. CDR3 protein: CASSLDRGGAEAFF. The CDR3, as DNA: TGTGCCAGCAGCTTGGACAGGGGTGGGGCTGAAGCTTTCTTT.

This chain joins TRBV11-2 and TRBJ2-7, with D unclear. The CDR3 covers 18 residues. The V gene's germline CDR1 is SGHAT and CDR2 FQNNGV. V dropped 5 bases and J dropped 3 bases, with 26 bases sitting between them. CDR3 sequence (DNA): TGTGCCAGCAGCCCAATTCCCGCAACCCGGCTATATAACTACGAGCAGTACTTC. Translating it yields CASSPIPATRLYNYEQYF.

Many counts were recorded for this clonotype. The J gene is TRBJ1-1, the V gene TRBV15; the D is unclear. V was trimmed by 1 base and J by 3 bases, leaving 12 bases between them. The CDR3 has 15 residues. Germline CDR1 is LNHNV and CDR2 is YYDKDF (reference sequence). CDR3 in DNA: TGTGCCACCAGCAGAGGTGGCACATACCACACTGAAGCTTTCTTT. Translation gives CATSRGGTYHTEAFF.

This clonotype was picked up many times. This sequence joins TRBV5-1 and TRBJ2-7, with TRBD1 as a possible D gene (6 bases). Germline assignment: CDR1 SGHRS and CDR2 YFSETQ. This CDR3 region has 16 residues. V was clipped by 1 base and J by 2 bases, with 16 bases between them. CDR3 coding DNA: TGCGCCAGCAGCTTGACGGGCAGGGGCCGAACCTACGAGCAGTACTTC. It encodes CASSLTGRGRTYEQYF.

This clonotype was detected ten times or more. The chain uses TRBV7-2 and TRBJ1-2; D gene uncertain. The V and J ends lost 1 base and 2 bases respectively, with 5 bases between them. In germline, CDR1 is SGHTA, CDR2 FQGNSA. The CDR3 covers 13 residues. This chain's CDR3 is CASSLDGNYGYTF. The CDR3 nucleotides read TGTGCCAGCAGCTTAGACGGCAACTATGGCTACACCTTC.

This clonotype was seen many times. The rearrangement uses TRBV10-3 and TRBJ2-7; D is perhaps TRBD1 (6 bases). This CDR3 is built from 15 residues. V shed 4 bases and J shed 0 bases, with 13 bases lying between them. CDR1 and CDR2 (germline): ENHRY, SYGVKD. Here the CDR3 reads CAISGTVAGSYEQYF. The CDR3 DNA reads TGTGCCATCAGTGGGACAGTCGCCGGCTCCTACGAGCAGTACTTC.

This clonotype came up many times. This chain connects TRBV12-3 or TRBV12-4 to TRBJ1-6, with a weak D call TRBD1 (5 bases). CDR3 length: 16 residues. V lost 6 bases to trimming and J lost 6 bases, with 18 bases between them. The chain's CDR3 is CASRSGGTYLNSPLHF. The CDR3 nucleotides are TGTGCCAGCAGGTCCGGCGGGACGTACCTTAATTCACCCCTCCACTTT.

This clonotype was seen repeatedly, ten times or more. The rearrangement uses TRBV7-2 and TRBJ2-7; 7 nucleotides agree with TRBD2. The CDR3 length is 14 residues. Germline lookup yields CDR1 SGHTA and CDR2 FQGNSA. Losses at the gene ends were 5 bases for V and 1 base for J; bases not matched to a gene: 5. The CDR3 here is CASSGGGNSYEQYF. The CDR3 coding sequence is TGTGCCAGCAGCGGGGGGGGTAATTCCTACGAGCAGTACTTC.

This clonotype was found many times. The chain carries TRBV7-9 and TRBJ1-1; D not certain. Looked up from germline, CDR1 is SEHNR and CDR2 is FQNEAQ (reference sequence). Between the trimmed V and J ends, which lost 1 base and 0 bases, there was a span of 9 bases. The CDR3 extends over 15 amino acids. The CDR3, as DNA: TGTGCCAGCAGCTTAGGGTTAGCTTTGAACACTGAAGCTTTCTTT. It specifies CASSLGLALNTEAFF.

This clonotype has a count of ten or more. The chain uses TRBV5-1 and TRBJ1-1; TRBD1 matches 7 bases. This CDR3 has 16 amino acids. Germline CDR1 and CDR2: SGHRS and YFSETQ. The ends lost 2 bases at V and 5 bases at J; junction bases unmatched: 12. Written as DNA, the CDR3 is TGCGCCAGCAGCTTCCATGACAGGGTGGGGATTACTGAAGCTTTCTTT. Encoded protein: CASSFHDRVGITEAFF.

This clonotype was counted ten times or more. The chain combines TRBV7-9 with TRBJ1-2; unclear D gene. Germline assignment: CDR1 SEHNR and CDR2 FQNEAQ (reference sequence). With 3 bases removed from V and 3 bases from J, the gap between germline ends came to 8 bases. The CDR3 consists of 13 residues. The CDR3 region is CASSFPGDYGYTF. CDR3 nucleotides: TGTGCCAGCAGCTTCCCCGGTGACTATGGCTACACCTTC.

At least ten counts were recorded for this clonotype. V and J are TRBV29-1 and TRBJ2-3; D is undetermined. CDR3 length: 17 amino acids. CDR1 is SQVTM and CDR2 is ANQGSEA in the germline V gene. The V gene lost 2 bases and the J gene lost 4 bases, with 22 bases spanning the gap. CDR3 sequence reads: CSVETPLGASGADTQYF. The CDR3 coding sequence is TGCAGCGTTGAAACCCCTCTCGGTGCGTCTGGCGCAGATACGCAGTATTTT.

This chain connects TRBV20-1 to TRBJ1-2, with a possible D match to TRBD1 (6 bases). Germline V CDR1 and CDR2: DFQATT, SNEGSKA (reference sequence). The CDR3 sequence is 14 residues long. DNA of the CDR3: TGCTGCTGGGGCCCGGCACAGGGCTTCTATGGCTACACCTTC. This encodes CCWGPAQGFYGYTF.

The sample holds many counts of this clonotype. The rearrangement uses TRBV6-2 or TRBV6-3 and TRBJ2-1, with 11 positions matching TRBD2. The junction had 7 bases not matched to a gene; V was cut back by 2 bases and J by 7 bases. Germline V gene sequence: CDR1 MNHEY, CDR2 SVGEGT. There are 16 residues in the CDR3. The CDR3 reads CASSYRGSGRENEQFF. CDR3 nucleotide sequence: TGTGCCAGCAGTTACCGCGGTAGCGGGAGGGAGAATGAGCAGTTCTTC.

This clonotype was observed at least ten times. The chain carries TRBV6-1 and TRBJ2-2, with TRBD1 matching over 9 bases. There are 18 residues in the CDR3. Looked up from germline, CDR1 is MNHNS and CDR2 is SASEGT. The V segment lost 1 base and the J segment 4 bases; nucleotides outside the gene matches: 10. The CDR3 here is CASSEGGQGRLGTGELFF. The CDR3 DNA reads TGTGCCAGCAGTGAAGGGGGACAGGGCCGTTTGGGCACCGGGGAGCTGTTTTTT.